This T cell receptor (beta chain) was documented in a study of blood T cell repertoires in COVID-19 (dated by TCRdb to about 2020). Context from the whole study: Collaborator samples came from the United States, Italy and Spain and covered acute and convalescent phases of COVID-19. The prospective study material was composed of cDNA or gDNA derived from T cells, B-cell-depleted T cells, or PBMCs. Deeply sampled blood TCRbeta repertoires from subjects exposed to, actively infected with, or recovered from COVID-19 were included in the dataset. The repertoires were released in a freely available public database meant as a resource for research on the immune response to SARS-CoV-2. Samples were obtained from the ongoing ImmuneRACE study (first 160 participants) and from some 1,200 subjects provided by 6 global collaborators. The sample metadata nearly always contained a de-identified subject ID, COVID-19 status, age in years and sex. Where available, HLA class I and class II types were obtained from metadata supplied by the sample provider rather than from assay-based typing.

Participants in the prospective study were aged 18 to 89 years, lived in about two dozen United States geographic areas, and enrolled through a virtual design. To assign participants to cohorts, the prospective study relied on clinical history that participants themselves reported in a screening survey and a study questionnaire. For ImmuneRACE Cohort 3, a participant was defined as recovered based on two consecutive negative NP/OP PCR tests, clearance by a healthcare professional, or resolution of symptoms. In the prospective study, mobile phlebotomists collected whole blood, serum and a nasopharyngeal or oropharyngeal swab from each participant. Participants in the prospective study had the option to provide additional blood draws and questionnaires over an approximately 2-month period. Prospective study blood samples were shipped either frozen or at room temperature before DNA extraction. This clone showed up just once. No antigen is known for it. Base qualities are not recorded, but no much larger clone differs from it by a single base.

TCRbeta CDR3 regions were amplified from genomic DNA by means of the immunoSEQ Assay, a bias-controlled multiplex PCR. The original pipeline was this. The number of nucleated cells in each sample was estimated by amplification of reference gene primers within the assay. To quantify the absolute abundance of each unique TCRbeta CDR3 rearrangement, sequence reads were collapsed and filtered. Productive Simpson clonality was computed per sample as the square root of Simpson's diversity index over productive rearrangements. The source is immuneACCESS, and TCRdb retained only in-frame sequences with V and J called. Part of the clones is not carried over; for the studies checked, unresolved V genes explain less than half of this, and the remainder is unexplained. For V, J and clone size, that table is used; D and trimming come from the DNA. Here the sample has 250,000 to 350,000 clones; 87% occur a single time. The top ten clonotypes cover 8% to 9.5% of the sample.

Broad study findings and their caveats: Clinical and demographic metadata were provided uncurated, with the amount varying by source and participant.

The source is a woman aged 18-29 years who had recovered from COVID-19. Sequencing used PBMCs or T cells enriched from blood (not recorded which).

The sequenced DNA is TGTGCCAGCAGCCACAACGCGGGGAACACCGGGGAGCTGTTTTTT. Its protein reads: CASSHNAGNTGELFF. The chain links TRBV4-2 with TRBJ2-2, with TRBD2 perhaps the D gene, on 5 matching bases. V drops 3 bases and J drops 1 base, leaving 9 bases in between. The germline V gene supplies CDR1 LGHNA and CDR2 YNFKEQ. From the cysteine through the phenylalanine, the CDR3 covers 15 amino acids. Of all the DNA, just the CDR3 is kept, 45 bases in frame from base 1.